The 28 T cell receptor beta chains below come from one sample, sequenced in a study of cytomegalovirus exposure and HLA in healthy donors. Use of 60 Vbeta and 13 Jbeta primers characterized the PCR. The method was immunoSEQ multiplex PCR; TCRdb's version includes in-frame clones alone and lacks a portion of them. The table lists approximately 150,000 clones, roughly 80% of them singletons. Sequenced material: PBMCs. The receptors here all came from a man aged 25 to 40 in good health and CMV-seropositive.

V gene TRBV28 combines with J gene TRBJ2-5; TRBD2 agrees at 7 bases. Trimming cost V 6 bases and J 6 bases; bases outside gene matches: 13. The germline gives CDR1 MDHEN, CDR2 SYDVKM. The CDR3 loop spans 15 amino acids. The CDR3: CASRGVAGVSKTQYF. For the CDR3, the DNA is TGTGCCAGCAGGGGGGTAGCGGGCGTATCTAAGACCCAGTACTTC.

The rearrangement links TRBV19 to TRBJ2-1; 14 bases align to TRBD2. CDR3 length: 17 residues. With V trimmed by 5 bases and J by 4 bases, 7 bases remained unmatched. In germline, CDR1 is LNHDA, CDR2 SQIVND (reference sequence). CDR3 protein: CASSPGLAGVIYNEQFF. CDR3 DNA: TGTGCCAGTAGTCCGGGACTAGCGGGAGTAATTTACAATGAGCAGTTCTTC.

This chain uses TRBV7-9 with TRBJ2-3; D is perhaps TRBD1 (6 bases). The germline V gene has CDR1 SEHNR and CDR2 FQNEAQ (reference sequence). This CDR3 contains 15 residues. V shed 4 bases and J shed 2 bases, with 13 bases lying between them. As DNA, the CDR3 is TGTGCCAGCAGCTCCCACAGGGAATACACAGATACGCAGTATTTT. Translating gives CASSSHREYTDTQYF.

This rearrangement joins TRBV7-6 to TRBJ1-2; weak D call: TRBD1 (5 bases). V was clipped by 5 bases and J by 10 bases, with 17 bases between them. Germline CDR1 and CDR2: SGHVS and FNYEAQ. The CDR3 is 13 residues long. This CDR3 reads CASSPLDSLDYTF. For the CDR3, the DNA is TGTGCCAGCAGCCCACTTGACAGTCTTGACTACACCTTC.

The gene calls are TRBV30 and TRBJ1-5; 7 nucleotides align to TRBD1. J was trimmed by 2 bases and V by 2 bases; bases with no gene match: 6. CDR3 length: 15 residues. Germline loops: CDR1 GTSNPN, CDR2 SVGIG (reference sequence). As DNA, the CDR3 is TGTGCCTGGAGTTTCTCCGGACAGGGCAATCAGCCCCAGCATTTT. This translates into CAWSFSGQGNQPQHF. Full variable domain (missing parts from reference TRBV30 and TRBJ1-5): SQTIHQWPATLVQPVGSPLSLECTVEGTSNPNLYWYRQAAGRGLQLLFYSVGIGQISSEVPQNLSASRPQDRQFILSSKKLLLSDSGFYLCAWSFSGQGNQPQHFGDGTRLSIL.

The sample holds a few counts of this clone. This chain uses TRBV5-1 with TRBJ1-1; D might be TRBD1 (5 bases). Trimming removed 4 bases from V and 2 bases from J, with 18 bases in between. The CDR3 has 16 amino acids. The germline gives CDR1 SGHRS, CDR2 YFSETQ. This chain's CDR3 is CASSGGAGLTNTEAFF. Here the CDR3 DNA reads TGCGCCAGCAGCGGCGGGGCAGGGTTAACCAACACTGAAGCTTTCTTT.

The CDR3 nucleotides read TGTGCCAGCAGCCAAGATAGAGGTTTAACTAATGAAAAACTGTTTTTT. Amino acids: CASSQDRGLTNEKLFF. The genes are TRBV14 and TRBJ1-4; D uncertain. V lost 0 bases, J lost 1 base, and 9 bases lay in between. This CDR3 has 16 amino acids. Germline assignment: CDR1 SGHDN and CDR2 FVKESK.

The count of this clone is one. The chain is built from TRBV5-5 and TRBJ1-5; D uncertain. The germline gives CDR1 SGHKS, CDR2 YYEKEE (reference sequence). The CDR3 is 15 residues long. V was shortened by 0 bases and J by 1 base, with 8 bases between the two germline ends. As DNA, the CDR3 is TGTGCCAGCAGCTTGGTCACATTGAGCAATCAGCCCCAGCATTTT. Its translation: CASSLVTLSNQPQHF.

The chain joins TRBV13 to TRBJ1-4; 8 bases are shared with TRBD1. Trimming at V came to 4 bases and at J to 2 bases, leaving 3 bases not matched to a gene. This CDR3 comprises 15 residues. Germline CDR1 reads PRHDT; CDR2 reads FYEKMQ (reference sequence). The CDR3 DNA reads TGTGCCAGCAGCTCTCGGACAGGGACTAATGAAAAACTGTTTTTT. Translated: CASSSRTGTNEKLFF.

The chain uses TRBV9 and TRBJ2-5; D gene ambiguous. The CDR3 loop spans 14 amino acids. Trimming removed 0 bases at V and 1 base at J, with 7 bases between. Germline V gene lookup returns CDR1 SGDLS and CDR2 YYNGEE. CDR3 DNA sequence: TGTGCCAGCAGCGTAGGGGCCCTCCAAGAGACCCAGTACTTC. Its translation: CASSVGALQETQYF.

The J gene is TRBJ1-1, the V gene TRBV6-5; weak D call: TRBD1 (6 bases). The germline V gene encodes CDR1 MNHEY and CDR2 SVGAGI. The CDR3 totals 15 residues. V lost 5 bases, J lost 4 bases, and 17 bases lay in between. The CDR3 here is CASSPQGVQSTEAFF. The CDR3 DNA sequence: TGTGCCAGCAGTCCACAGGGTGTACAAAGCACTGAAGCTTTCTTT.

This chain connects TRBV6-5 to TRBJ1-1; possibly TRBD1 for D (5 bases). V lost 6 bases to trimming and J lost 2 bases, with 13 bases between them. In germline, CDR1 is MNHEY, CDR2 SVGAGI. This CDR3 comprises 14 residues. The CDR3: CASRVSGGNTEAFF. The CDR3 bases are TGTGCCAGCAGAGTTTCGGGGGGAAACACTGAAGCTTTCTTT.

This chain connects TRBV2 to TRBJ1-5; TRBD1 matches 8 bases. V shed 6 bases, J shed 4 bases, and the junction held 8 bases outside the gene matches. Germline V gene lookup returns CDR1 SNHLY and CDR2 FYNNEI. There are 15 residues in the CDR3. The CDR3 reads CASRPRTGSNQPQHF. CDR3 nucleotide sequence: TGTGCCAGCAGGCCCCGGACAGGGTCGAATCAGCCCCAGCATTTT.

This clone has only one observation. The chain combines TRBV6-1 with TRBJ1-2; unclear D gene. V was trimmed by 0 bases and J by 5 bases, leaving 16 bases between them. This CDR3 contains 16 residues. The germline V gene encodes CDR1 MNHNS and CDR2 SASEGT. CDR3 region: CASSEAHRVRGYGYTF. DNA of the CDR3: TGTGCCAGCAGTGAAGCGCACAGAGTCCGGGGATATGGCTACACCTTC.

This clone came up once. J is TRBJ1-4 and V is TRBV28, with 9 bases that match TRBD1. CDR3 length: 13 residues. Per germline, CDR1 MDHEN and CDR2 SYDVKM. Trimming took 7 bases from V and 11 from J; bases not matched to a gene: 8. The CDR3, as DNA: TGTGCCAGCAAGGACAGGGGAAGGGGGAAACTGTTTTTT. Amino acid sequence: CASKDRGRGKLFF. The full variable domain, in which reference TRBV28 and TRBJ1-4 provide the parts outside the CDR3, is DVKVTQSSRYLVKRTGEKVFLECVQDMDHENMFWYRQDPGLGLRLIYFSYDVKMKEKGDIPEGYSVSREKKERFSLILESASTNQTSMYLCASKDRGRGKLFFGSGTQLSVL.

The chain joins TRBV29-1 to TRBJ1-1; D is unclear. From germline, CDR1 is SQVTM and CDR2 ANQGSEA. V dropped 3 bases and J dropped 1 base, with 15 bases sitting between them. The CDR3 has 15 amino acids. CDR3 residues: CSVDLSSVTNTEAFF. In nucleotides, the CDR3 is TGCAGCGTTGATTTATCCTCAGTCACGAACACTGAAGCTTTCTTT.

V usage is TRBV30 and J usage is TRBJ2-7; possibly TRBD2 for D (6 bases). This CDR3 is built from 14 residues. The germline V gene encodes CDR1 GTSNPN and CDR2 SVGIG (reference sequence). The V end was cut by 4 bases, the J end by 0 bases, with 13 bases between. CDR3 protein: CAWIRRGVSYEQYF. Written as DNA, the CDR3 is TGTGCCTGGATCCGCCGCGGGGTCTCCTACGAGCAGTACTTC.

The rearrangement joins TRBV27 to TRBJ2-1; D is uncertain. Germline CDR1 is MNHEY and CDR2 is SMNVEV (reference sequence). The CDR3 loop spans 15 amino acids. Trimming left V 2 bases short and J 2 bases short, with 10 bases between. As DNA, the CDR3 is TGTGCCAGCAGTTTAGGTGTACCGGCCTACAATGAGCAGTTCTTC. Encoded protein: CASSLGVPAYNEQFF.

The rearrangement uses TRBV15 and TRBJ1-5; D not certain. With 1 base removed from V and 8 bases from J, the gap between germline ends came to 12 bases. The germline gives CDR1 LNHNV, CDR2 YYDKDF (reference sequence). The length of the CDR3 is 14 residues. The DNA for the CDR3 is TGTGCCACCAGCAGAGGGTCAGGTACGGAGCCCCAGCATTTT. Amino acids: CATSRGSGTEPQHF.

This rearrangement joins TRBV28 to TRBJ2-2; TRBD2 might be the D (5 bases). V dropped 4 bases and J dropped 0 bases, with 9 bases sitting between them. Germline V gene data show CDR1 as MDHEN and CDR2 as SYDVKM. The CDR3 length is 15 residues. CDR3 region: CASSWRTANTGELFF. The CDR3 DNA reads as TGTGCCAGCAGTTGGCGGACTGCGAACACCGGGGAGCTGTTTTTT. Full variable domain (remainder filled in from reference TRBV28 and TRBJ2-2): DVKVTQSSRYLVKRTGEKVFLECVQDMDHENMFWYRQDPGLGLRLIYFSYDVKMKEKGDIPEGYSVSREKKERFSLILESASTNQTSMYLCASSWRTANTGELFFGEGSRLTVL.

V gene TRBV28 combines with J gene TRBJ1-1; D is unresolved. Per germline, CDR1 MDHEN and CDR2 SYDVKM. The CDR3 covers 16 residues. Trimming removed 4 bases at V and 4 bases at J, with 19 bases between. As DNA, the CDR3 is TGTGCCAGCAGTTCCTCTTTAGTGGGCGAGGGCACTGAAGCTTTCTTT. It translates to CASSSSLVGEGTEAFF.

The chain recombines TRBV2 with TRBJ1-1; D not certain. Germline assignment: CDR1 SNHLY and CDR2 FYNNEI. The V and J ends lost 7 bases and 0 bases respectively, with 12 bases between them. This CDR3 comprises 14 residues. This chain's CDR3 is CASNRGVMNTEAFF. CDR3 nucleotides: TGTGCCAGCAACCGGGGAGTCATGAACACTGAAGCTTTCTTT.

The chain recombines TRBV5-1 with TRBJ1-2; D is possibly TRBD1 (5 bases). Germline CDR1 SGHRS, CDR2 YFSETQ. The CDR3 is 16 residues long. The germline V and J ends were trimmed by 2 bases and 1 base, with 15 bases remaining between them. The CDR3 region has the DNA TGCGCCAGCAGCTTTGACAGCTACAAAATTAACTATGGCTACACCTTC. The encoded protein is CASSFDSYKINYGYTF. Full variable domain (missing parts from reference TRBV5-1 and TRBJ1-2): KAGVTQTPRYLIKTRGQQVTLSCSPISGHRSVSWYQQTPGQGLQFLFEYFSETQRNKGNFPGRFSGRQFSNSRSEMNVSTLELGDSALYLCASSFDSYKINYGYTFGSGTRLTVV.

The V and J genes are TRBV6-5 and TRBJ2-5; 9 nucleotides align to TRBD1. The V gene's germline CDR1 is MNHEY and CDR2 SVGAGI. This CDR3 has 16 residues. V dropped 0 bases and J dropped 4; count of bases not matched to a gene: 6. This CDR3 reads CASSYSTGQGRETQYF. The CDR3, as DNA: TGTGCCAGCAGTTACTCTACGGGACAGGGTCGAGAGACCCAGTACTTC.

The chain uses TRBV12-1 and TRBJ2-7; TRBD2 is the table's D call and was not checked against the DNA. TRBV12-1 is classified as a pseudogene. The CDR3 has 16 residues. Here the CDR3 DNA reads TGTGCCAGCAGGTGCCGAGTCAGGGACTCACACTACGAGCAGTACTTC. This codes for CASRCRVRDSHYEQYF.

This chain links TRBV7-2 with TRBJ2-3; D is possibly TRBD2 (6 bases). CDR1 is SGHTA, CDR2 FQGNSA, per germline. V was clipped by 5 bases and J by 5 bases, with 29 bases between them. The CDR3 is 19 residues long. The CDR3 sequence is CASSAVGVGGRMTGDTQYF. CDR3 DNA sequence: TGTGCCAGCAGCGCGGTCGGTGTGGGAGGCCGGATGACCGGAGATACGCAGTATTTT.

This chain connects TRBV4-1 to TRBJ1-5; 9 positions agree with TRBD1. This CDR3 comprises 15 residues. Germline V CDR1 and CDR2: MGHRA, YSYEKL. Unmatched junction bases numbered 5, after V lost 1 base and J lost 7 bases. This chain's CDR3 is CASSQGDRVYQPQHF. The CDR3 DNA sequence: TGCGCCAGCAGCCAAGGGGACAGGGTTTACCAGCCCCAGCATTTT.

This chain uses TRBV9 with TRBJ2-5; 8 bases line up with TRBD2. Trimming removed 3 bases from V and 2 bases from J; junction bases left unmatched: 6. Germline loops: CDR1 SGDLS, CDR2 YYNGEE. The CDR3 extends over 15 amino acids. The CDR3 DNA is TGTGCCAGCAGCGCGGGGGGGGGTTTGCAAGAGACCCAGTACTTC. Its translation is CASSAGGGLQETQYF. The variable domain in full, with the rest retrieved from reference TRBV9 and TRBJ2-5, is DSGVTQTPKHLITATGQRVTLRCSPRSGDLSVYWYQQSLDQGLQFLIQYYNGEERAKGNILERFSAQQFPDLHSELNLSSLELGDSALYFCASSAGGGLQETQYFGPGTRLLVL.